The present entry profiles one T cell receptor beta chain with its context. It was with unique molecular identifiers that the TCRbeta library was prepared. A single record per CDR3 protein comes from TCRdb applying MiXCR to the PCR reads. The sample lists about 610,000 distinct CDR3 sequences, over 9.5% occurring once. The V end was cut by 3 bases, the J end by 0 bases, with 12 bases between. The CDR3 spans 15 residues. Germline-derived CDR1 and CDR2 are SGDLS and YYNGEE. These data are taken from a study of T-cell reconstitution after alpha-beta-depleted transplantation in children. This clonotype originated in a human donor who donated a stem cell graft to a child with acute myeloid leukemia. The V and J genes are TRBV9 and TRBJ1-1; the D gene is possibly TRBD1 (5 bases). The material sequenced was PBMCs from the stem cell graft donor, taken from the stem cell graft. This CDR3 reads CASSDRGSLNTEAFF. CDR3 bases: TGTGCCAGCAGCGACCGGGGGTCCCTGAACACTGAAGCTTTCTTT.